The clone carrying this TCR beta chain has a handful of counts. This entry belongs to a study of blood T cell repertoires in COVID-19. Study at large: Sites across the United States, Italy and Spain contributed samples from acute and convalescent COVID-19. From T cells, B-cell-depleted T cells, or PBMCs came the material, which was cDNA or gDNA.

The CDR3 totals 12 residues. V dropped 4 bases and J dropped 13; count of bases not matched to a gene: 6. The V gene's germline CDR1 is MGHRA and CDR2 YSYEKL. In the authors' workflow: Estimation of nucleated cell counts was performed using reference gene primer amplification. Generated by immunoSEQ multiplex PCR, the TCRdb table keeps only in-frame clones and is missing some. The V and J calls and clone size were taken over from that table, and D and trimming were inferred from the DNA. The data hold roughly 100,000 clones, with roughly 71% observed a single time. The origin of this receptor is a man older than 75 with acute or convalescent COVID-19. The chain combines TRBV4-1 with TRBJ2-1, with 8 bases matching TRBD2. Input material: peripheral blood. CDR3 region: CASSLSTSAQFF. In DNA form, the CDR3 reads TGCGCCAGCAGCCTATCGACTAGCGCACAGTTCTTC.